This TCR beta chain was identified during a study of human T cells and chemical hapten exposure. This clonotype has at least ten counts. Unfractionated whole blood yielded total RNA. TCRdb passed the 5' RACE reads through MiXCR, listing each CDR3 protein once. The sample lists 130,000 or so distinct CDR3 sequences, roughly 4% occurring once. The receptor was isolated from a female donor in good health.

CDR3 region: CASSHPGVYEQYF. CDR3 in DNA: TGTGCCAGCAGCCATCCCGGCGTCTACGAGCAGTACTTC. The rearrangement uses TRBV5-4 and TRBJ2-7; D remains ambiguous. Germline V gene lookup returns CDR1 SGHNT and CDR2 YYREEE (reference sequence). This CDR3 comprises 13 residues. Trimming took off 4 bases at V and 3 bases at J, with 11 bases between the two ends.